This T cell receptor (beta chain) was documented in a study of regulatory T cells in long-lasting Graves disease. General study points: TRBV28, TRBJ1-2 and TRBJ2-5 were segments that persistent disease favored. Patients with persistent disease shared 2,500 to 3,500 public clonotypes, outpacing the approximately 970 shared by new patients.

This clonotype was recorded at least ten times. Its antigen is not known. The CDR3 spans 14 residues. Trimming stripped 2 bases from V and 0 bases from J, with 8 bases between. Regarding time point: newly diagnosed GD, antithyroid drugs for less than 3 months. PBMC RNA was the source of the TCR library. Construction of the TCR beta libraries employed iRepertoire HTBI primers in conjunction with Arm-PCR of CDR3 regions. TCRdb reprocessed the multiplex PCR reads with MiXCR, giving one entry per CDR3 protein. The sample carries about 470,000 distinct CDR3 sequences, 15% to 20% recorded once. The same sample was also studied in work on T cells in Graves' hyperthyroidism and ophthalmopathy. From that paper: The HTBI primer set served for first-round RT-PCR of the TCR CDR3.

The TCR comes from a middle-aged man with Graves disease. Specimen: peripheral blood mononuclear cells (PBMCs), collected at new diagnosis, from a patient treated with antithyroid drugs. This chain uses TRBV12-3 or TRBV12-4 with TRBJ2-7, with D unclear. CDR3 DNA: TGTGCCAGCAGTTTATCCCAGACCTCCTACGAGCAGTACTTC. This sequence encodes CASSLSQTSYEQYF.